This TCR beta chain originates from a study of tumor-infiltrating lymphocytes in primary liver carcinoma. About the study: Patients underwent surgical resection for primary liver carcinoma. Study-wide results and limits: With p = 0.039, the top-250-clone fraction in tumors significantly exceeded that in blood. Tumor region pairs showed greater overlap than either tumor-adjacent or tumor-blood pairs did.

The CDR3 is 15 amino acids. Germline V CDR1 and CDR2: SGHVS, FQNEAQ. A note on this clonotype: What it recognizes is unknown. One end of the junction is discordant with germline, which a read error may explain.

Germline DNA was extracted alongside blood RNA, which was obtained from unsorted whole blood. Before the operation took place, around 4 milliliters of peripheral blood were collected. TCR beta cDNA was reverse-transcribed from roughly 520 ng of total RNA. The reaction used a constant-region primer and ProtoScript II reverse transcriptase. Modified slightly, ARM-PCR produced TCR beta libraries over three nested multiplex PCR rounds. Rounds one and two of PCR, each of about 10 cycles, were primed with TRBV1-TRBV30 forward primers and a C-beta reverse primer. TCRdb redid the calling of the multiplex PCR reads with MiXCR, one entry per CDR3 protein. Of hundreds of thousands of distinct CDR3 sequences listed, roughly 60% are singletons.

The V call is TRBV7-8, the J call TRBJ1-4; 9 nucleotides match TRBD1. The specimen sequenced was peripheral blood. This sequence originates from a woman aged 30 to 39 with primary liver carcinoma and hepatitis B virus infection. The CDR3 sequence: CANSASGTGYEKLFF. The CDR3 bases are TGTGCCAACAGCGCGAGCGGGACAGGGTACGAAAAACTGTTTTTT. The variable domain in full, completed from reference TRBV7-8 and TRBJ1-4, reads GAGVSQSPRYKVAKRGQDVALRCDPISGHVSLFWYQQALGQGPEFLTYFQNEAQLDKSGLPSDRFFAERPEGSVSTLKIQRTQQEDSAVYLCANSASGTGYEKLFFGSGTQLSVL.